A single sample is the source of the 5 T cell receptor beta chains below, sequenced in a study of T cell responses to AZD1222 COVID-19 vaccine. Profiled with immunoSEQ multiplex PCR; TCRdb holds only in-frame clones, not every one. The sample has around 90,000 clones, 90% to 95% seen once; the top ten hold around 5.5%. The input for sequencing was peripheral blood, taken on day 0 of MenACWY control vaccination. These receptors all stem from an adult in good health.

Written as DNA, the CDR3 is TGTGCCAGCAGTTTGACAGATGGAAACACCATATATTTT. Translation: CASSLTDGNTIYF. The J gene is TRBJ1-3, the V gene TRBV6-5; possible D gene TRBD1, 5 bases. Germline values: CDR1 MNHEY, CDR2 SVGAGI. V lost 4 bases and J 3 bases, leaving 7 bases between the germline ends. The CDR3 has 13 residues.

J is TRBJ2-3 and V is TRBV28; weak D call: TRBD1 (6 bases). The CDR3 is 14 amino acids. CDR1 is MDHEN, CDR2 SYDVKM, per germline. V was clipped by 7 bases and J by 4 bases, with 15 bases between them. As DNA, the CDR3 is TGTGCCAGCACAACAGGGACGCCCGCAGATACGCAGTATTTT. Its protein is CASTTGTPADTQYF.

J is TRBJ1-3 and V is TRBV7-9, with 10 bases lining up with TRBD1. Germline V gene sequence: CDR1 SEHNR, CDR2 FQNEAQ (reference sequence). Trimming removed 5 bases from V and 3 bases from J; junction bases left unmatched: 7. The CDR3 has 16 amino acids. CDR3 sequence: CASSPPTGGDGNTIYF. The CDR3 region has the DNA TGTGCCAGCAGCCCCCCGACAGGGGGCGATGGAAACACCATATATTTT.

The gene calls are TRBV7-9 and TRBJ1-5; 7 bases match TRBD1. In germline, CDR1 is SEHNR, CDR2 FQNEAQ (reference sequence). The CDR3 covers 13 residues. With 5 bases clipped from V and 5 bases from J, the junction kept 3 bases outside the gene matches. The DNA for the CDR3 is TGTGCCAGCAGCCGACAGGGCGATCAGCCCCAGCATTTT. Its protein product is CASSRQGDQPQHF. Combining the CDR3 with reference TRBV7-9 and TRBJ1-5 gives the whole variable domain DTGVSQNPRHKITKRGQNVTFRCDPISEHNRLYWYRQTLGQGPEFLTYFQNEAQLEKSRLLSDRFSAERPKGSFSTLEIQRTEQGDSAMYLCASSRQGDQPQHFGDGTRLSIL.

The CDR3: CASSSTGRQDDTQYF. In DNA, the CDR3 is TGCGCCAGCAGCTCAACAGGAAGACAAGACGATACGCAGTATTTT. The V call is TRBV5-1, the J call TRBJ2-3; the D gene is possibly TRBD1 (5 bases). The V end lost 3 bases, the J end lost 6 bases, and 17 bases lay between the germline ends. Germline-derived CDR1 and CDR2 are SGHRS and YFSETQ. The CDR3 spans 15 residues.